This T cell receptor (beta chain) was documented in a study of CD8 T cells in Susac syndrome. The T cells that were sequenced for TCR beta were CD8+ and CD4+ cells from blood. The multiple sclerosis controls were treatment-naive patients, and their relapsing-remitting disease was stable or active. TEMRA cells were FACS-enriched, and CD8+ and CD4+ T cells were isolated negatively. Trimming stripped 5 bases from V and 5 bases from J, with 13 bases between. There are 13 residues in the CDR3. A quantity of about 0.5 to 1 ug RNA underwent reverse transcription using random hexamers. One entry per CDR3 protein results from TCRdb running MiXCR on the immunoSEQ multiplex PCR reads. The sample lists some 200,000 distinct CDR3 sequences; approximately 95% were seen once.

The chain recombines TRBV12-3 or TRBV12-4 with TRBJ2-7; D not certain. Sequenced sample: CD4+ T cells from PBMCs. The clonotype was recovered from a human donor with multiple sclerosis. The CDR3, as DNA: TGTGCCAGCAGTCGCTATTTCGGCGACGAGCAGTACTTC. It translates to CASSRYFGDEQYF.